This entry is about one T cell receptor beta chain. Using immunoSEQ multiplex PCR, the repertoire was profiled, and TCRdb retains in-frame clones only, with some absent. The data contain 120,000 to 150,000 clones, almost 95% of them seen just once; the ten biggest clones take up over 8.5%. These data belong to a study of T cell responses to AZD1222 COVID-19 vaccine. This CDR3 region has 15 residues. Per germline, CDR1 SGHVS and CDR2 FQNEAQ. The V and J ends lost 1 base and 0 bases respectively, with 7 bases between them. The J gene is TRBJ1-5, the V gene TRBV7-8; unclear D gene. The sample consisted of peripheral blood, taken 28 days after the second AZD1222 dose. This TCR was recovered from an adult who received the AZD1222 COVID-19 vaccine. In DNA form, the CDR3 reads TGTGCCAGCAGCTTAGTGGCAAATAGCAATCAGCCCCAGCATTTT. It encodes CASSLVANSNQPQHF.